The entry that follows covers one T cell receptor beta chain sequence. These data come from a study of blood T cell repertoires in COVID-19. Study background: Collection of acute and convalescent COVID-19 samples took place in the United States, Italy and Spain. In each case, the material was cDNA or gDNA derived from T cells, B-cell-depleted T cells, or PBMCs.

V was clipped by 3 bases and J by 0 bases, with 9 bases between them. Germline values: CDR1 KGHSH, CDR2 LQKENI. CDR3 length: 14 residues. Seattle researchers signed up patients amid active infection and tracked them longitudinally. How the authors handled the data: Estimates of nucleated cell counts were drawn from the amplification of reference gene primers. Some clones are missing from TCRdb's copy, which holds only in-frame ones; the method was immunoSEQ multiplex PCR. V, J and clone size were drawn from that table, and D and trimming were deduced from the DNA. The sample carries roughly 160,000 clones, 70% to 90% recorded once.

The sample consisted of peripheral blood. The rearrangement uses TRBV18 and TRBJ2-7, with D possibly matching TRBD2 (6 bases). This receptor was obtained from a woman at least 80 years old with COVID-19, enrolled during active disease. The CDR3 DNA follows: TGTGCCAGCTCACCCGAGCGGGCCTCCTACGAGCAGTACTTC. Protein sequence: CASSPERASYEQYF.